The TCR beta chain under discussion was sequenced for a study of beta chain features in type 1 diabetes. Findings and caveats of the study: Patients with Type 1 diabetes showed moderately but significantly shorter TCRB CDR3s in all four CD4+ subsets.

There are 15 residues in the CDR3. Germline V lookup: CDR1 SQVTM, CDR2 ANQGSEA. Trimming stripped 0 bases from V and 5 bases from J, with 16 bases between. This clone was counted between two and nine times. Its antigen is still unknown. The study reverse transcribed the entire isolated RNA, so it sequenced expressed TCRB transcripts. The table came from immunoSEQ multiplex PCR; TCRdb's copy has only in-frame clones and leaves some out. Here the sample spans a few hundred thousand clones, roughly an eighth being singletons. Sequenced input: naive CD4+ T cells from blood. The source of this sequence is a woman aged 18-35 years with type 1 diabetes. The J gene is TRBJ1-2, the V gene TRBV29-1; D is perhaps TRBD1 (6 bases). CDR3 bases: TGCAGCGTTGAAGATAAGGCGGGGGCTGGTTATGGCTACACCTTC. Translated, it gives CSVEDKAGAGYGYTF.